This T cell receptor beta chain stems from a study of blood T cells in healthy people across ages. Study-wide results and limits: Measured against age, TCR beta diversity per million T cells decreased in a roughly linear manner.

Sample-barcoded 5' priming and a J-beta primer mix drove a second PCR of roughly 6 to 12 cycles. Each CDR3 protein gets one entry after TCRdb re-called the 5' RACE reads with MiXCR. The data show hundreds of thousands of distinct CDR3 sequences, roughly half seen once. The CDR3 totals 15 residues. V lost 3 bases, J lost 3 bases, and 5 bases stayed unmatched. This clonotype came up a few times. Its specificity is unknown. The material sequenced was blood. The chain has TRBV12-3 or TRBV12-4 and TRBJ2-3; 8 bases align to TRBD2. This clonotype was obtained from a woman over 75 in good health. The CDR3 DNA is TGTGCCAGCAGTTTCATCAGCGGGAGTACAGATACGCAGTATTTT. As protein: CASSFISGSTDTQYF.